Listed below are T cell receptor beta chains from one sample, sequenced in a study of T-cell reconstitution after alpha-beta-depleted transplantation in children. TCRdb re-called the PCR reads through MiXCR, storing one row per CDR3 protein. This sample has approximately 290,000 distinct CDR3 sequences, with 9.5% to 13% found just once. Source: peripheral blood, taken 180 days after TCRalphabeta/CD19-depleted stem cell transplant. The receptors were sampled from a male patient between 2 and 10 years old who had a stem cell transplant for chronic granulomatous disease, so the T cells may come from the graft donor. The CDR3 runs from the conserved cysteine through the conserved F or W. D genes are given only for firm matches. Not every row has a clone size; where given, it reads once, few, many or a size class.

abundance	j_gene	d_gene	v_gene	CDR3nt	CDR3aa
many	TRBJ2-1	NA	TRBV7-3	TGTGCCAGCAGCTGGTCGGGCGGCATGGGGAATGAGCAGTTCTTC	CASSWSGGMGNEQFF
many	TRBJ1-4	NA	TRBV5-1	TGCGCCAGCAGCGTACAGGCTAATGAAAAACTGTTTTTT	CASSVQANEKLFF
many	TRBJ2-7	TRBD1	TRBV12-3/TRBV12-4	TGTGCCAGCAGCCCGGGGACAGGGCGTTACATTCGGTACTTC	CASSPGTGRYIRYF
many	TRBJ2-7	NA	TRBV10-3	TGTGCCATCAGTGAAAACTACGAGCAGTACTTC	CAISENYEQYF
many	TRBJ2-6	NA	TRBV6-5	TGTGCCAGCAGTTACAGGGTAGATGGGGCCAACGTCCTGACTTTC	CASSYRVDGANVLTF
many	TRBJ2-2	TRBD1	TRBV10-2	TGCGCCAGCACCAGGACAGGGTGGGCCGGGGAGCTGTTTTTT	CASTRTGWAGELFF
many	TRBJ1-2	NA	TRBV12-3/TRBV12-4	TGTGCCAGCGCGGGGGTACGGAATGGCTACACCTTC	CASAGVRNGYTF
many	TRBJ2-1	NA	TRBV29-1	TGCAGCGTTGAGGGCCCTTACAATGAGCAGTTCTTC	CSVEGPYNEQFF
many	TRBJ2-7	NA	TRBV3-1	TGTGCCAGCAGCCAAGATTTCGTCGAGCAGTACTTC	CASSQDFVEQYF
many	TRBJ2-1	TRBD1	TRBV7-9	TGTGCCAGCAGCTTAAGGGTGAGGGGGCGATTGAATGAGCAGTTCTTC	CASSLRVRGRLNEQFF
many	TRBJ2-1	TRBD2	TRBV12-3/TRBV12-4	TGTGCCAGCAGTTTAAGCGGGACCCACAATGAGCAGTTCTTC	CASSLSGTHNEQFF
many	TRBJ2-3	NA	TRBV5-5	TGTGCCAGCAGCTTACTAGTTCCCACAGATACGCAGTATTTT	CASSLLVPTDTQYF
many	TRBJ2-2	NA	TRBV4-2	TGTGCCAGCAGCCAGATCACCGGGACAAGCGTTACCGGGGAGCTGTTTTTT	CASSQITGTSVTGELFF
many	TRBJ2-7	NA	TRBV20-1	TGCAGTGCAACGGGATTAACCTACGAGCAGTACTTC	CSATGLTYEQYF
many	TRBJ1-5	TRBD1	TRBV6-1	TGTGCCAGCACTAACACAGGGGGCCAGCCCCAGCATTTT	CASTNTGGQPQHF
many	TRBJ2-2	TRBD2	TRBV5-1	TGCGCCAGCAGCTTCGGGGGGACCACCGGGGAGCTGTTTTTT	CASSFGGTTGELFF
many	TRBJ2-1	NA	TRBV12-3/TRBV12-4	TGTGCCAGCAGTTTAGCCAGCCACAATGAGCAGTTCTTC	CASSLASHNEQFF
many	TRBJ2-3	TRBD2	TRBV6-5	TGTGCCAGCAGTTACCCGGCTAGCGGGAGGGCCACAGATACGCAGTATTTT	CASSYPASGRATDTQYF
many	TRBJ2-1	TRBD2	TRBV12-3/TRBV12-4	TGTGCCAGCAGTTTAGAGTTGCGGACTAGCGGGAGGAACTACAATGAGCAGTTCTTC	CASSLELRTSGRNYNEQFF
many	TRBJ2-5	TRBD1	TRBV29-1	TGCAGCGTTGGAGACAGGGAAGGGAAGACCCAGTACTTC	CSVGDREGKTQYF
many	TRBJ2-7	NA	TRBV20-1	TGCAGTGCTACCCGGAGCGGCGAGCAGTACTTC	CSATRSGEQYF
NA	TRBJ2-7	NA	TRBV12-3/TRBV12-4	TGTACCAGCAGTCCCGGGACACTTGCCTACAAGCAGTACTTC	CTSSPGTLAYKQYF
many	TRBJ2-7	NA	TRBV29-1	TGCAGCGTTGAAACCCCGGGACACATCTACGAGCAGTACTTC	CSVETPGHIYEQYF
many	TRBJ1-1	NA	TRBV10-3	TGTGCCATCACCGCCATCTTGAACACTGAAGCTTTCTTT	CAITAILNTEAFF
many	TRBJ1-2	TRBD1	TRBV28	TGTGCCAGCAGTTCACTGGGACAGGACGGATATGGCTACACCTTC	CASSSLGQDGYGYTF
many	TRBJ1-1	TRBD1	TRBV7-6	TGTGCCAGCAGCTTCAAGACAGGGATGAACACTGAAGCTTTCTTT	CASSFKTGMNTEAFF
NA	TRBJ2-7	NA	TRBV28	TGTGCCAGCGGTAGTTGGATAATAGAGCAGTACTTC	CASGSWIIEQYF
many	TRBJ1-4	TRBD1	TRBV7-2	TGTGCCAGCAGCTTGAACGGACAGGGAGGAGAAAAACTGTTTTTT	CASSLNGQGGEKLFF
many	TRBJ2-3	NA	TRBV29-1	TGCAGCGGGGGCAGGGAACCCACAGATACGCAGTATTTT	CSGGREPTDTQYF
many	TRBJ2-5	NA	TRBV11-2	TGTGCCAGCAGCTTAGTGCAGCTTCAAGAGACCCAGTACTTC	CASSLVQLQETQYF
NA	TRBJ2-2	NA	TRBV19	TGTGCCAGTAGTATAGAGGCTCACACCGGGGAGCTGTTTTTT	CASSIEAHTGELFF
NA	TRBJ2-1	NA	TRBV20-1	TGCAGTGCTCTAGCGCTGAGCTCCTACAATGAGCAGTTCTTC	CSALALSSYNEQFF
many	TRBJ1-1	NA	TRBV6-2/TRBV6-3	TGTGCCAGCAGTGGCCATGGCCAGGGGAGTACTGAAGCTTTCTTT	CASSGHGQGSTEAFF
many	TRBJ1-1	NA	TRBV28	TGTGCCAGCGATCCGGTCGGGGGCGGGAACACTGAAGCTTTCTTT	CASDPVGGGNTEAFF
many	TRBJ2-5	NA	TRBV5-1	TGCGCCAGCAGCTTGGTCGGGGGTGGGTTCGTCGAGACCCAGTACTTC	CASSLVGGGFVETQYF
many	TRBJ2-7	NA	TRBV2	TGTGCCAGCAGTGTGCGTGGCGTTAGCTCCTACGAGCAGTACTTC	CASSVRGVSSYEQYF
many	TRBJ2-7	NA	TRBV29-1	TGCAGCGTTGGGGCAGGCTACGAGCAGTACTTC	CSVGAGYEQYF